This T cell receptor beta chain was identified during a study of OX40 agonist ivuxolimab in advanced cancers. Study-wide findings and caveats: Relatively little clonal expansion, among the lowest observed, appeared in partial responders at 0.1-3.0 mg/kg.

The repertoire was sequenced with immunoSEQ multiplex PCR; TCRdb's copy has only in-frame clones and lacks some. This sample has tens of thousands of clones, with 92% found just once. As concerns this clone: Its target is unknown.

From germline, CDR1 is SNHLY and CDR2 FYNNEI. The CDR3 contains 16 residues. Trimming cost V 8 bases and J 0 bases; bases outside gene matches: 10. Enrollment shut out patients with autoimmune disease history or systemic immunosuppression. This receptor was taken from an adult with an advanced solid tumor such as melanoma, head and neck, liver or kidney cancer. The chain links TRBV2 to TRBJ2-7; 10 bases map to TRBD2. The material sequenced was CD4+ or CD8+ T cells sorted from blood, taken in a trial of the OX40 agonist ivuxolimab. CDR3 sequence reads: CASGWSGTSDSYEQYF. CDR3 nucleotides: TGTGCCAGCGGCTGGTCGGGGACTAGCGACTCCTACGAGCAGTACTTC.